This T cell receptor (beta chain) was observed in a study of CD8+CD57+ T cells in acquired aplastic anemia (dated by TCRdb to 2016 to 2019). General notes on the study: DNA extracted from sorted CD4+ and CD8+ cells had a mean of about 3 ug, with a range of 0.2 to 27.4 ug. CD8+CD57+ expansion was defined as frequency above the mean frequency observed in healthy subjects.

In regard to this clonotype: The antigen it binds to is not known. Compared with germline, one end of the junction differs, possibly owing to a read error.

Taken from the germline V gene, the CDR1 and CDR2 loops are SGHVS and FNYEAQ. Inclusive of the bounding cysteine and phenylalanine, the CDR3 is 15 residues long. The entry retains the CDR3 DNA only, 45 bases that are in frame from base 1. Study-level results and caveats: Although 25 to 30 CD8+ CDR3 sequences were shared by patients and controls, these sequences appeared highly expressed in patients and within the immunodominant clones of patients. Between patients and healthy controls, no significant difference in CD8+ Simpson's diversity was found (P=0.060).

The patients picked for sequencing were ones in whom flow cytometry had shown an expansion of CD8+CD57+ cells. Every patient had severe acquired aplastic anemia, diagnosed using the International Study of Aplastic Anemia and Agranulocytosis and Camitta criteria. Patients had received no therapy at the time of blood sampling. The study deep-sequenced TCR repertoires of sorted CD4+ and CD8+ blood T cells from severe aplastic anemia patients and healthy subjects. Patients were enrolled under clinicaltrials.gov protocols 00001620, 01623167, 00001397, 00071045, 00081523 and 00961064 in the USA. Ficoll-Paque density gradient centrifugation was used to isolate peripheral blood mononuclear cells. Before DNA was extracted, CD4+ and CD8+ T cells were sorted using either FACS or magnetic beads. Genomic DNA served as template for TCR beta VDJ combination and CDR3 sequence profiling. An Illumina HiSeq 2000 was the platform used for TCR repertoire sequencing. Under the source paper's analysis protocol: TRBV/TRBJ rearrangement plots, CDR3 size and DJ length profiles, and Simpson's diversity index were used to assess repertoires. The most abundant DNA sequence in the deep sequencing data was defined as the immunodominant clone. CDR3 amino acid sequences were screened for sharing across subjects and compared with published repertoires and the VDJdb database. TCRdb handled the public reads itself, with Q25 trimming in fastp and clone calling in MiXCR, and kept productive beta chains. A single entry per CDR3 protein holds the most common genes and DNA from its merged rows. For this entry, the V and J calls and clone size follow TCRdb and not the study's own pipeline. For this sample there are more than 150,000 distinct CDR3 sequences; roughly half appear just once. Clones ranked in the top ten supply roughly 1.8% of the sample.

The V gene is TRBV7-6 and the J gene is TRBJ2-2, with TRBD1 identical over 8 junction bases. The sample comprised sorted CD4+, CD8+, or CD8+CD57+ T cells (not recorded which) from PBMCs. The origin of this receptor is a human donor with aplastic anemia. The nucleotides are TGCGCCAGCAGCCAAGAATGGACAGGGTCCTGGGAGCTGTTTTTT. Its protein is CASSQEWTGSWELFF.